This TCR beta chain originates from a study of human T cells and chemical hapten exposure. Study observations and caveats: Significantly more large CDR3 similarity clusters arose among expanded TCRs than among controls.

Regarding time point: patch test 1, 2 weeks after DPC sensitization. The treatment: therapeutic diphenylcyclopropenone sensitization with weekly scalp DPC. Blood sampling occurred before each patch-test application. In the original workflow: The median was approximately 89,000 TCRs per sample, ranging roughly 23,224 to 690,600. MiXCR was run by TCRdb on the RACE reads, yielding one entry per CDR3 protein. The V and J calls were determined by TCRdb, not by the authors. Of under 130,000 distinct CDR3 sequences in the sample, approximately 9.9% were seen once. With respect to this clonotype: What it binds is unknown. This may arise from a read error, as a much more abundant clone is one base away.

The specimen comprised whole blood, sampled in connection with sensitization to the hapten diphenylcyclopropenone (DPC). This TCR derives from a woman in her thirties or forties with alopecia areata. Some clones in this sample may be carry-over from other donors' samples.

The chain's CDR3 is CASSLGGTRGFGEQNF. In DNA, the CDR3 is TGTGCCAGCAGCTTGGGCGGGACTAGGGGGTTCGGCGAGCAGAACTTC. V gene TRBV5-4 combines with J gene TRBJ2-7; 8 bases align to TRBD2. This CDR3 contains 16 residues. The germline V gene has CDR1 SGHNT and CDR2 YYREEE (reference sequence). Drawing the rest from reference TRBV5-4 and TRBJ2-7, the complete variable domain is ETGVTQSPTHLIKTRGQQVTLRCSSQSGHNTVSWYQQALGQGPQFIFQYYREEENGRGNFPPRFSGLQFPNYSSELNVNALELDDSALYLCASSLGGTRGFGEQNFGPGTRLTVT.